One TCR beta chain is described in this entry. Its antigen is undetermined. This may come from a read error, since a much larger clone is one base off. Active moderate-to-severe ophthalmopathy, Clinical Activity Score at least 3, NOSPECS at least 4, under 3 months' duration. This record belongs to a study of T cells in Graves' hyperthyroidism and ophthalmopathy. General study results and limits: Most expanded thyroid clonotypes above 0.001 also appeared in blood.

CDR1 is SGHTA and CDR2 is FQGNSA in the germline V gene. The CDR3 sequence is 16 residues long. The TCR beta CDR3 regions underwent amplification using RNA transcripts as the source. HTBI primers were the set used in a first-round RT-PCR of the TCR CDR3. Each CDR3 protein is one row after TCRdb ran MiXCR on the multiplex PCR reads. The data hold about 380,000 distinct CDR3 sequences, with approximately 18% observed a single time. This chain connects TRBV7-2 to TRBJ2-1, with D possibly matching TRBD2 (5 bases). This TCR was recovered from a man younger than 30 with Graves' ophthalmopathy. Material: blood. The CDR3: CASSLFGDSSCNEQFF. In DNA form, the CDR3 reads TGTGCCAGCAGCTTATTCGGGGATAGCTCCTGCAATGAGCAGTTCTTC.